A single T cell receptor beta chain is shown here with its context. What it binds is not known. TCRdb fed the multiplex PCR reads into MiXCR, producing one record per CDR3 protein. Of tens of thousands of distinct CDR3 sequences listed, around 41% are singletons. The data were taken from a study of breast tumors, draining lymph nodes, adjacent tissues. Findings and limits, study-wide: Findings are consistent with lymph node origin and intratumoral expansion of most tumor T cells. Tumor and nontumor repertoires were significantly more similar in luminal-like than in basal-like breast cancer. Tumor T cell lymph node origin was a supported hypothesis, not proven. Tumor repertoires ranked between lymph nodes and nontumor tissue in diversity, with V and J gene preferences.

This CDR3 is built from 13 residues. Trimming cost V 7 bases and J 4 bases; bases outside gene matches: 6. CDR1 is DFQATT, CDR2 SNEGSKA, per germline (reference sequence). The chain employs TRBV20-1 and TRBJ1-4; TRBD1 agrees at 7 bases. Sequencing used breast tumor tissue. The receptor was derived from a female donor with breast cancer. Some clones in this sample may be carry-over from other donors' samples. The CDR3 sequence: CSGSTGNNEKLFF. The CDR3 nucleotides read TGCAGTGGCTCGACAGGGAATAATGAAAAACTGTTTTTT.